This record concerns one T cell receptor (beta chain) sequence. The data stem from a study of cytomegalovirus exposure and HLA in healthy donors. With V trimmed by 0 bases and J by 6 bases, 6 bases remained unmatched. There are 16 residues in the CDR3. Germline V gene lookup returns CDR1 SGHRS and CDR2 YFSETQ. PCR primers comprised 60 Vbeta and 13 Jbeta primers. Generated by immunoSEQ multiplex PCR, the TCRdb table keeps only in-frame clones and is missing some. In the table there are 200,000 or so clones, 70% to 85% of which are singletons. Input material: PBMCs. V gene TRBV5-1 combines with J gene TRBJ2-1; TRBD2 aligns across 10 bases. The sequence came from a male donor in good health and CMV-seronegative. CDR3 region: CASSLAGSGRANEQFF. CDR3 bases: TGCGCCAGCAGCTTGGCCGGGAGCGGGAGGGCCAATGAGCAGTTCTTC.